One and the same sample provided the 31 T cell receptor beta chains below, sequenced in a study of neurological immune-mediated disorders. TCRdb independently ran MiXCR on the 5' RACE reads; one entry per CDR3 protein. The sample carries about 36,000 distinct CDR3 sequences, roughly 11% recorded once. The sample's time point: technical triplicate 1. Source material: PBMCs. The receptors originated from a man in his sixties with HTLV-1-associated myelopathy (HAM/TSP).

The table lists this clonotype with many counts. The CDR3 region is CASSQDHSGFEQYF. CDR3 sequence (DNA): TGCGCCAGCAGCCAAGATCATTCGGGGTTCGAGCAGTACTTC. This rearrangement joins TRBV4-1 to TRBJ2-7, with TRBD2 as a possible D gene (5 bases). CDR1 is MGHRA and CDR2 is YSYEKL in the germline V gene. The CDR3 has 14 residues. V lost 0 bases, J lost 6 bases, and 12 bases lay in between.

The table lists this clonotype with many counts. For the CDR3, the DNA is TGTGCTAGTGGTTTGGAGGGGAGCTCCTACGAGCAGTACTTC. It translates to CASGLEGSSYEQYF. The rearrangement uses TRBV12-5 and TRBJ2-7; D is perhaps TRBD1 or TRBD2 (5 bases each). V was pared by 1 base and J by 0 bases, with 7 bases between. This CDR3 spans 14 amino acids. The germline V gene has CDR1 LGHNT and CDR2 FRNRAP.

In regard to this clonotype: An end of the junction differs from the germline gene, which may be a read error. J is TRBJ1-3 and V is TRBV28; no reliable D call. The CDR3 length is 14 residues. Per the germline V gene, CDR1 is MDHEN and CDR2 is SYDVKM. The CDR3 DNA is TGTGCCAGTGGGTCGAGTAGGTCTGGATACACCATATATTTT. Translation gives CASGSSRSGYTIYF. The variable domain in full, completed from reference TRBV28 and TRBJ1-3, reads DVKVTQSSRYLVKRTGEKVFLECVQDMDHENMFWYRQDPGLGLRLIYFSYDVKMKEKGDIPEGYSVSREKKERFSLILESASTNQTSMYLCASGSSRSGYTIYFGEGSWLTVV.

This clonotype was observed many times. This chain connects TRBV5-1 to TRBJ1-2, with a possible D match to TRBD1 (6 bases). The V and J ends lost 0 bases and 8 bases respectively, with 14 bases between them. The CDR3 consists of 14 residues. CDR1 and CDR2 from the germline V gene are SGHRS and YFSETQ. The CDR3 loop is CASSLGTAVPGYTF. CDR3 nucleotides: TGCGCCAGCAGCTTGGGGACAGCCGTACCCGGCTACACCTTC.

This clonotype has a count of ten or more. V and J are TRBV9 and TRBJ1-1; possibly TRBD1 for D (6 bases). Germline V CDR1 and CDR2: SGDLS, YYNGEE. The CDR3 consists of 14 residues. Trimming removed 4 bases from V and 4 bases from J, with 14 bases in between. DNA for the CDR3: TGTGCCAGCAGCCCGTGGCCAGGGGTCACTGAAGCTTTCTTT. Its translation is CASSPWPGVTEAFF.

This clonotype has ten or more counts. The CDR3 spells CASSPPGRRANVLTF. In nucleotides, the CDR3 is TGTGCCAGCTCACCTCCGGGGCGCCGGGCCAACGTCCTGACTTTC. The rearrangement links TRBV18 to TRBJ2-6, with D possibly being TRBD1 or TRBD2 (5 bases each). This CDR3 comprises 15 residues. The germline V gene encodes CDR1 KGHSH and CDR2 LQKENI. V lost 3 bases to trimming and J lost 5 bases, with 11 bases between them.

This clonotype has at least ten counts. This sequence joins TRBV2 and TRBJ1-6; 9 bases match TRBD1. CDR3 length: 15 amino acids. V lost 8 bases and J lost 7; bases outside the gene matches: 9. Per the germline V gene, CDR1 is SNHLY and CDR2 is FYNNEI. CDR3 in DNA: TGTGCCAGCGGACTGAGAGGACAGGGGAATTCACCCCTCCACTTT. It encodes CASGLRGQGNSPLHF. The whole variable domain, remainder taken from reference TRBV2 and TRBJ1-6, is EPEVTQTPSHQVTQMGQEVILRCVPISNHLYFYWYRQILGQKVEFLVSFYNNEISEKSEIFDDQFSVERPDGSNFTLKIRSTKLEDSAMYFCASGLRGQGNSPLHFGNGTRLTVT.

The table lists this clonotype with many counts. The V and J genes are TRBV4-1 and TRBJ2-2; 8 bases agree with TRBD1. V lost 1 base and J lost 4; bases outside the gene matches: 14. The CDR3 spans 19 residues. The germline gives CDR1 MGHRA, CDR2 YSYEKL. DNA for the CDR3: TGCGCCAGCAGCCAAGCAGACAGGGGCGCGGGTTTAGTCACCGGGGAGCTGTTTTTT. The encoded protein is CASSQADRGAGLVTGELFF.

There are many counts of this clonotype. J is TRBJ1-1 and V is TRBV29-1; D perhaps matches TRBD1 (5 bases). The ends were cut back, 4 bases at V and 4 bases at J, with 13 bases in the middle. CDR3 length: 13 amino acids. In germline, CDR1 is SQVTM, CDR2 ANQGSEA. This CDR3 reads CSVVVQGGTEAFF. CDR3 nucleotide sequence: TGCAGCGTTGTGGTCCAGGGAGGCACTGAAGCTTTCTTT.

In its sample, this clonotype was seen many times. The chain couples TRBV5-4 to TRBJ2-6; 9 bases align to TRBD1. The CDR3 is 21 amino acids. CDR1 SGHNT and CDR2 YYREEE come from the germline V gene (reference sequence). V trimming: 4 bases; J trimming: 1 base; junction bases outside the gene matches: 18. CDR3 nucleotide sequence: TGTGCCAGCAGCGCTCCCTTCGGGGCGGGGACAGGGTCGTCTGGGGCCAACGTCCTGACTTTC. Residues: CASSAPFGAGTGSSGANVLTF.

Concerning this clonotype: At one boundary the junction diverges from the germline segment, which might be a read error. J is TRBJ2-1 and V is TRBV20-1; D perhaps matches TRBD2 (6 bases). The germline V gene encodes CDR1 DFQATT and CDR2 SNEGSKA (reference sequence). This CDR3 comprises 15 residues. The CDR3 DNA sequence: TGCAGTGCGAAGCAGGCGGGGCGCTCCCACAATGAGCAGTTCTTC. It yields the protein CSAKQAGRSHNEQFF.

This clonotype has ten or more counts. The CDR3 spells CASSQRGAEQFF. CDR3 DNA: TGCGCCAGCAGCCAAAGGGGGGCGGAGCAGTTCTTC. The V call is TRBV4-1, the J call TRBJ2-1; perhaps D is TRBD1 or TRBD2 (6 bases each). The germline CDR1 and CDR2 sequences are MGHRA and YSYEKL. The CDR3 loop spans 12 amino acids. Trimming took 2 bases from V and 10 from J, leaving 9 bases between them.

Only one count was recorded for this clonotype. Sequence at one end of the junction differs from germline and may be a read error. The chain has TRBV29-1 and TRBJ2-1, with 8 bases identical to TRBD1. Germline assignment: CDR1 SQVTM and CDR2 ANQGSEA. There are 14 residues in the CDR3. CDR3 amino acids: CSALRDRTYNAQFF. CDR3 nucleotides: TGCAGCGCTCTCCGGGACAGGACATACAATGCGCAGTTCTTC.

This clonotype was counted at least ten times. The chain recombines TRBV25-1 with TRBJ1-1; a possible D gene is TRBD1 (6 bases). There are 15 residues in the CDR3. Per germline, CDR1 MGHDK and CDR2 SYGVNS. V lost 3 bases, J lost 2 bases, and 13 bases lay in between. CDR3 in amino acids: CASSDARGGNTEAFF. In DNA, the CDR3 is TGTGCCAGCAGTGACGCAAGGGGGGGAAACACTGAAGCTTTCTTT.

There are many counts of this clonotype. This chain uses TRBV5-5 with TRBJ2-1; 11 bases map to TRBD2. The V gene end was trimmed by 2 bases and the J gene end by 5 bases; junction bases not matched to a gene: 3. In germline, CDR1 is SGHKS, CDR2 YYEKEE (reference sequence). The CDR3 runs 15 residues. The CDR3 is CASSFVAGGDNEQFF. The CDR3 DNA reads as TGTGCCAGCAGCTTCGTAGCGGGAGGGGACAATGAGCAGTTCTTC.

In its sample, this clonotype was seen many times. The chain employs TRBV5-1 and TRBJ2-2; 8 bases match TRBD1. The trim removed 1 base at V and 2 bases at J, leaving 4 bases unmatched. The length of the CDR3 is 16 residues. Germline values: CDR1 SGHRS, CDR2 YFSETQ. The CDR3 here is CASSLSGTGNTGELFF. CDR3 nucleotide sequence: TGCGCCAGCAGCTTGTCGGGGACAGGAAACACCGGGGAGCTGTTTTTT.

This clonotype occurred many times. The chain employs TRBV18 and TRBJ1-2; D might be TRBD1 (5 bases). Germline lookup yields CDR1 KGHSH and CDR2 LQKENI. The CDR3 length is 14 residues. The ends were cut back, 1 base at V and 5 bases at J, with 11 bases in the middle. In DNA form, the CDR3 reads TGTGCCAGCTCACCACGCGACAGTGCTTATGGCTACACCTTC. It specifies CASSPRDSAYGYTF.

The table lists this clonotype with many counts. The gene calls are TRBV2 and TRBJ2-3, with D tentatively TRBD1 (6 bases). Germline values: CDR1 SNHLY, CDR2 FYNNEI. The CDR3 runs 15 residues. V was shortened by 9 bases and J by 3 bases, with 19 bases between the two germline ends. The CDR3 DNA follows: TGTGCCAGTAGGCTGCTGGGGCAGGGGACAGATACGCAGTATTTT. It codes for CASRLLGQGTDTQYF. The whole variable domain, filled in from reference TRBV2 and TRBJ2-3, reads EPEVTQTPSHQVTQMGQEVILRCVPISNHLYFYWYRQILGQKVEFLVSFYNNEISEKSEIFDDQFSVERPDGSNFTLKIRSTKLEDSAMYFCASRLLGQGTDTQYFGPGTRLTVL.

The chain uses TRBV6-5 and TRBJ1-2; possibly TRBD1 for D (5 bases). Trimming cost V 6 bases and J 4 bases, with 12 bases left between them. The V gene's germline CDR1 is MNHEY and CDR2 SVGAGI. CDR3 length: 13 amino acids. CDR3 DNA sequence: TGTGCCAGCAGGAGAGGGGCTCGCTATGGCTACACCTTC. Translated: CASRRGARYGYTF.

This clonotype was detected a few times. This sequence joins TRBV12-3 or TRBV12-4 and TRBJ2-3; D ambiguous. The CDR3 has 15 amino acids. Trimming took off 6 bases at V and 2 bases at J, with 15 bases between the two ends. The CDR3 sequence: CASSLMLPPTDTQYF. The CDR3 region has the DNA TGTGCCAGCAGCCTTATGCTGCCACCCACAGATACGCAGTATTTT.

This clonotype was recorded at least ten times. V gene TRBV7-9 combines with J gene TRBJ2-1, with D tentatively TRBD1 (5 bases). Trimming removed 3 bases at V and 13 bases at J, with 16 bases between. Germline V gene sequence: CDR1 SEHNR, CDR2 FQNEAQ (reference sequence). The CDR3 loop spans 13 amino acids. The CDR3 is CASSLGLSVLQFF. CDR3 nucleotides: TGTGCCAGCAGCTTGGGGCTCTCGGTACTCCAGTTCTTC. Together with reference TRBV7-9 and TRBJ2-1, the CDR3 gives the full variable domain: DTGVSQNPRHKITKRGQNVTFRCDPISEHNRLYWYRQTLGQGPEFLTYFQNEAQLEKSRLLSDRFSAERPKGSFSTLEIQRTEQGDSAMYLCASSLGLSVLQFFGPGTRLTVL.

There are many counts of this clonotype. V usage is TRBV15 and J usage is TRBJ1-5; D is perhaps TRBD1 (6 bases). V was shortened by 5 bases and J by 7 bases, with 18 bases between the two germline ends. The germline gives CDR1 LNHNV, CDR2 YYDKDF (reference sequence). The CDR3 is made up of 15 amino acids. CDR3 coding DNA: TGTGCCACCAGCCCCCTCCGGGGGGGCGGCCAGCCCCAGCATTTT. Residues: CATSPLRGGGQPQHF.

The genes are TRBV7-2 and TRBJ1-6; D is perhaps TRBD1 (5 bases). CDR1 is SGHTA, CDR2 FQGNSA, per germline. Trimming stripped 5 bases from V and 4 bases from J, with 9 bases between. CDR3 length: 14 residues. This CDR3 reads CASSRDSYNSPLHF. For the CDR3, the DNA is TGTGCCAGCAGCCGGGACTCTTATAATTCACCCCTCCACTTT.

In its sample, this clonotype was seen many times. The V gene is TRBV27, the J gene TRBJ2-3; 13 positions match TRBD2. CDR1 and CDR2 (germline): MNHEY, SMNVEV (reference sequence). Germline trimming cut 3 bases from V and 6 bases from J; bases unmatched to any gene: 6. There are 16 residues in the CDR3. The CDR3 is CASSFRTSGSKDTQYF. CDR3 DNA: TGTGCCAGCAGTTTCCGGACTAGCGGGAGTAAGGATACGCAGTATTTT.

The sample holds many counts of this clonotype. The genes are TRBV20-1 and TRBJ2-1; 8 nucleotides agree with TRBD1. Germline V gives CDR1 DFQATT, CDR2 SNEGSKA (reference sequence). Trimming at V came to 5 bases and at J to 3 bases, leaving 18 bases not matched to a gene. The CDR3 has 18 residues. The CDR3, as DNA: TGCAGTGCTCCCGGACAGGGTTTGTCCGCGGTCCACTACAATGAGCAGTTCTTC. It codes for CSAPGQGLSAVHYNEQFF.

The sample holds many counts of this clonotype. This chain connects TRBV20-1 to TRBJ1-6, with 7 bases that match TRBD1. This CDR3 spans 14 amino acids. CDR1 is DFQATT and CDR2 is SNEGSKA in the germline V gene (reference sequence). V lost 6 bases to trimming and J lost 10 bases; unmatched junction nucleotides: 12. The CDR3 reads CSARRRDSWSPLHF. The CDR3 region has the DNA TGCAGTGCGCGACGGAGGGACAGTTGGTCACCCCTCCACTTT.

This clonotype has at least ten counts. The CDR3 DNA follows: TGTGCCAGCAGCACGGGGAACACCGGGGAGCTGTTTTTT. Translation gives CASSTGNTGELFF. The genes are TRBV6-1 and TRBJ2-2, with D hard to call. CDR3 length: 13 amino acids. Germline V CDR1 and CDR2: MNHNS, SASEGT. V lost 6 bases, J lost 1 base, and 6 bases lay in between.

This clonotype appeared many times. V usage is TRBV29-1 and J usage is TRBJ2-5; 9 bases agree with TRBD1. Germline V gene sequence: CDR1 SQVTM, CDR2 ANQGSEA. This CDR3 region has 16 residues. V shed 7 bases, J shed 2 bases, and the junction held 14 bases outside the gene matches. The CDR3 DNA is TGCAGCGGAGGGACAGGGCGACGTCGGGGGCAAGAGACCCAGTACTTC. Translating it yields CSGGTGRRRGQETQYF. Variable domain in full (rest from reference TRBV29-1 and TRBJ2-5): SAVISQKPSRDICQRGTSLTIQCQVDSQVTMMFWYRQQPGQSLTLIATANQGSEATYESGFVIDKFPISRPNLTFSTLTVSNMSPEDSSIYLCSGGTGRRRGQETQYFGPGTRLLVL.

The CDR3 region has the DNA TGCGCCAGCAGACAGGGGGCGAGAGGGAGTGAAGCTTTCTTT. This sequence encodes CASRQGARGSEAFF. The rearrangement joins TRBV4-3 to TRBJ1-1; 9 bases match TRBD1. V shed 6 bases and J 7 bases; nucleotides not matched to a gene: 9. Per the germline V gene, CDR1 is LGHNA and CDR2 is YSLEER. The CDR3 has 14 residues.

This clonotype was counted many times. V gene TRBV4-2 combines with J gene TRBJ2-1; perhaps D is TRBD1 or TRBD2 (5 bases each). The germline V gene encodes CDR1 LGHNA and CDR2 YNFKEQ. V was clipped by 6 bases and J by 8 bases, with 17 bases between them. This CDR3 contains 14 residues. CDR3: CASSPWVATDEQFF. In DNA form, the CDR3 reads TGTGCCAGCAGTCCCTGGGTAGCGACAGATGAGCAGTTCTTC.

The chain employs TRBV27 and TRBJ1-4; D remains ambiguous. The CDR3 is 14 residues long. The germline CDR1 and CDR2 sequences are MNHEY and SMNVEV (reference sequence). Trimming removed 9 bases at V and 1 base at J, with 12 bases between. CDR3: CASRSGLTNEKLFF. The CDR3, as DNA: TGTGCCAGTCGCTCGGGTTTAACTAATGAAAAACTGTTTTTT.